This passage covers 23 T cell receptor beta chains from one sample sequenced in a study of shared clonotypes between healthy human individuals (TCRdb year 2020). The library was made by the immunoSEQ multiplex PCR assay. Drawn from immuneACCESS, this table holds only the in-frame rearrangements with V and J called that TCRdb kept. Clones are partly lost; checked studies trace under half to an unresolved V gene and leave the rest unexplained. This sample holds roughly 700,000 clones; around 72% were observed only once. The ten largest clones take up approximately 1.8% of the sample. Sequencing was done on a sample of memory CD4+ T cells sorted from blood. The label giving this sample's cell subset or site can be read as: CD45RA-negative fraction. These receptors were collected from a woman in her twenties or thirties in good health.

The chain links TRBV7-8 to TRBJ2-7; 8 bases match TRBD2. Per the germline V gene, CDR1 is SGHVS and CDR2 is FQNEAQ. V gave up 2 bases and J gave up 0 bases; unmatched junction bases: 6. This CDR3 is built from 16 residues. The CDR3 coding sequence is TGTGCCAGCAGCTTAAGACCGGGACTAGGCTCCTACGAGCAGTACTTC. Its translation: CASSLRPGLGSYEQYF.

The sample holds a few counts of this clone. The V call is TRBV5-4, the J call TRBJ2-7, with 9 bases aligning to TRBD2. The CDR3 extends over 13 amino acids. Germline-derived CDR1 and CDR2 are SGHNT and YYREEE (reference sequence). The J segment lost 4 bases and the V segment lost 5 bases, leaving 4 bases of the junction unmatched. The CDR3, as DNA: TGTGCCAGCAGTGGGCGGGGGGGTTACGAGCAGTACTTC. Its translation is CASSGRGGYEQYF.

Here the CDR3 reads CSVAGGGSNQPQHF. For the CDR3, the DNA is TGCAGCGTTGCGGGAGGGGGCAGCAATCAGCCCCAGCATTTT. The chain employs TRBV29-1 and TRBJ1-5; TRBD1 aligns across 7 bases. Germline trimming cut 4 bases from V and 1 base from J; bases unmatched to any gene: 4. Germline V lookup: CDR1 SQVTM, CDR2 ANQGSEA. The CDR3 runs to 14 residues.

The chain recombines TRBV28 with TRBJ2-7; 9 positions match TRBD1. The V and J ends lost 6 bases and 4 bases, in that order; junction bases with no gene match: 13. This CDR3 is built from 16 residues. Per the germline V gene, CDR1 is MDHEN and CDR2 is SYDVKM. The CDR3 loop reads CASSSSQGAGMYEQYF. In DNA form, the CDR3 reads TGTGCCAGCAGCTCATCACAGGGGGCGGGTATGTACGAGCAGTACTTC.

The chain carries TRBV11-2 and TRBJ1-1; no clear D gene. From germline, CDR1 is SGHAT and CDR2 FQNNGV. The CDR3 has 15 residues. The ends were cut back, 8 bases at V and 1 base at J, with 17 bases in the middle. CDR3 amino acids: CASSPSLGGNTEAFF. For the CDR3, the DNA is TGTGCCAGCTCGCCCAGCCTTGGTGGGAACACTGAAGCTTTCTTT. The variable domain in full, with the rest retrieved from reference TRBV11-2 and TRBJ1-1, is EAGVAQSPRYKIIEKRQSVAFWCNPISGHATLYWYQQILGQGPKLLIQFQNNGVVDDSQLPKDRFSAERLKGVDSTLKIQPAKLEDSAVYLCASSPSLGGNTEAFFGQGTRLTVV.

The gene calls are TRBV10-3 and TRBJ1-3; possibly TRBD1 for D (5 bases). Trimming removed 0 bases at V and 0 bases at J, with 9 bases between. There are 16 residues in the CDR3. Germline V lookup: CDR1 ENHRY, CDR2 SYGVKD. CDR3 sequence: CAISESGHFSGNTIYF. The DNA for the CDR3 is TGTGCCATCAGTGAGTCGGGGCACTTCTCTGGAAACACCATATATTTT.

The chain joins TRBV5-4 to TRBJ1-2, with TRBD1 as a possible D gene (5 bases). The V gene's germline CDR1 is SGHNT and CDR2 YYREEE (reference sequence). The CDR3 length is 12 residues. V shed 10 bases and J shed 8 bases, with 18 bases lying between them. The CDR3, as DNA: TGTGCCGTAGTGAGGGGACGGGGAGGCTACACCTTC. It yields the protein CAVVRGRGGYTF. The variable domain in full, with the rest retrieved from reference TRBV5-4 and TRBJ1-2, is ETGVTQSPTHLIKTRGQQVTLRCSSQSGHNTVSWYQQALGQGPQFIFQYYREEENGRGNFPPRFSGLQFPNYSSELNVNALELDDSALYLCAVVRGRGGYTFGSGTRLTVV.

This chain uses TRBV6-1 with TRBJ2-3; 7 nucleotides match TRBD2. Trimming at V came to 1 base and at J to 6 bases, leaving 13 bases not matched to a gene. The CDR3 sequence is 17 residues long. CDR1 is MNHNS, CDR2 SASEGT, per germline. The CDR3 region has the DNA TGTGCCAGCAGTGAAGGACCCCCGGGACTAACCAGGGATACGCAGTATTTT. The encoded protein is CASSEGPPGLTRDTQYF.

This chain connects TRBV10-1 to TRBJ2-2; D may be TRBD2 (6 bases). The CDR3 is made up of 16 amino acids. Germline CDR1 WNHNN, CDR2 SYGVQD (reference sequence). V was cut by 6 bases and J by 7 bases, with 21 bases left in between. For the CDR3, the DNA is TGCGCCAGCAGCGAACGGGCTAGCGAAGGGAACGGGGAGCTGTTTTTT. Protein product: CASSERASEGNGELFF.

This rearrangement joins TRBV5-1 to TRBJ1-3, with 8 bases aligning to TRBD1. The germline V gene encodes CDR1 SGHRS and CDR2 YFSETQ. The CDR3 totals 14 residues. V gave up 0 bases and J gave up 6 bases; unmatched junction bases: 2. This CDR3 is CASSLGQGKNTIYF. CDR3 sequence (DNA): TGCGCCAGCAGCTTGGGACAGGGGAAAAACACCATATATTTT.

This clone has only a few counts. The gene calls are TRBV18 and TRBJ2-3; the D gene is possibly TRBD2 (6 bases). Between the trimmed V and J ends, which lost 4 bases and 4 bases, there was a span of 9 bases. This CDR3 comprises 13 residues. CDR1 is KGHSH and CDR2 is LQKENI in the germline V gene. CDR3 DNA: TGTGCCAGCTCACGCGGGACTTCAGATACGCAGTATTTT. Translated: CASSRGTSDTQYF.

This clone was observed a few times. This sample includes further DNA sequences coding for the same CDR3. CDR3 protein: CASSFAGNTIYF. The CDR3 nucleotides read TGTGCCAGCAGTTTTGCTGGAAACACCATATATTTT. V is TRBV28 and J is TRBJ1-3; D is ambiguous. The CDR3 spans 12 residues. Looked up from germline, CDR1 is MDHEN and CDR2 is SYDVKM. V lost 3 bases, J lost 2 bases, and 2 bases lay in between.

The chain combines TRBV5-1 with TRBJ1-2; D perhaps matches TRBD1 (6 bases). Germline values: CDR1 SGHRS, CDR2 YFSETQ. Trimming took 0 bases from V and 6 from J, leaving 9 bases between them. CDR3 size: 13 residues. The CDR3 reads CASSLVRDNGYTF. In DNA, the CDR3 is TGCGCCAGCAGCTTGGTCAGGGACAATGGCTACACCTTC.

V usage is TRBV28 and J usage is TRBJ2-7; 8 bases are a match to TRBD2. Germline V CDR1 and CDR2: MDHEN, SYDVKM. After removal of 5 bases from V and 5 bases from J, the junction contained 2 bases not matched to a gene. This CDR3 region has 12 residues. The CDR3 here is CASSTGGDEQYF. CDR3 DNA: TGTGCCAGCAGTACCGGGGGGGACGAGCAGTACTTC.

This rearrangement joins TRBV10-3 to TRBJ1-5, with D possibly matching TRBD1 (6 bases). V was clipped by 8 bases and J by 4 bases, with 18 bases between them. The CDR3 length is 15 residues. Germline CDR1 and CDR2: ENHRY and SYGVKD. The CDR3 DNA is TGTGCCATCGGGACGGATCAGGGGTGGAATCAGCCCCAGCATTTT. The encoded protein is CAIGTDQGWNQPQHF.

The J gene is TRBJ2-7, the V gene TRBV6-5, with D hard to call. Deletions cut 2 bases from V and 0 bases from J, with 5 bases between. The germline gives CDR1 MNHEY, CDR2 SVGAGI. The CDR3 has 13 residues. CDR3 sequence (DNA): TGTGCCAGCAGTTACGCAGTCTCCTACGAGCAGTACTTC. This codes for CASSYAVSYEQYF.

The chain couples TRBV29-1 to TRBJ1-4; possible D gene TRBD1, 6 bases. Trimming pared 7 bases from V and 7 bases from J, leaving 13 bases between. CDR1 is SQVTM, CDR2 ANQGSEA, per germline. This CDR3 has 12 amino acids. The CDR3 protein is CSAGGGFEKLFF. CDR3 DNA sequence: TGCAGCGCGGGGGGCGGTTTTGAAAAACTGTTTTTT. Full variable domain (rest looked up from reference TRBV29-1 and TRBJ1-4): SAVISQKPSRDICQRGTSLTIQCQVDSQVTMMFWYRQQPGQSLTLIATANQGSEATYESGFVIDKFPISRPNLTFSTLTVSNMSPEDSSIYLCSAGGGFEKLFFGSGTQLSVL.

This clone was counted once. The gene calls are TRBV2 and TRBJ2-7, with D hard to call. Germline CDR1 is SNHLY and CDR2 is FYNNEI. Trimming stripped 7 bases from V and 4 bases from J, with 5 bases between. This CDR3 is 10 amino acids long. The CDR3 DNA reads TGTGCCAGCAAGAGATACGAGCAGTACTTC. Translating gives CASKRYEQYF. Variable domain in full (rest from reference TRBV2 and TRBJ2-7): EPEVTQTPSHQVTQMGQEVILRCVPISNHLYFYWYRQILGQKVEFLVSFYNNEISEKSEIFDDQFSVERPDGSNFTLKIRSTKLEDSAMYFCASKRYEQYFGPGTRLTVT.

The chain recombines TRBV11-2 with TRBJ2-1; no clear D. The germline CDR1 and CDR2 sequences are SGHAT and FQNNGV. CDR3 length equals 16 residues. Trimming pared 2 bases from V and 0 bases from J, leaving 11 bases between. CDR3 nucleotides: TGTGCCAGCAGCTTATCCTTAGGAAGCTCCTACAATGAGCAGTTCTTC. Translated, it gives CASSLSLGSSYNEQFF.

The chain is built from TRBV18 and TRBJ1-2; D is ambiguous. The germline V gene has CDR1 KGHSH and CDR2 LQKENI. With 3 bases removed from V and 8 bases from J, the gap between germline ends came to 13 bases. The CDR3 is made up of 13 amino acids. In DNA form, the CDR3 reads TGTGCCAGCTCACCTTCCAGGCAGCGAGGCTACACCTTC. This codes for CASSPSRQRGYTF.

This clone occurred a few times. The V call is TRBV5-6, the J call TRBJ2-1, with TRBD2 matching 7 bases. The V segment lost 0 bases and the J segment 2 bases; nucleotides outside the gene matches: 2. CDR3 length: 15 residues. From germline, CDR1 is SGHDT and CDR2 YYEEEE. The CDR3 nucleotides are TGTGCCAGCAGCTTGGGTAGCGGGCCCTACAATGAGCAGTTCTTC. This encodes CASSLGSGPYNEQFF.

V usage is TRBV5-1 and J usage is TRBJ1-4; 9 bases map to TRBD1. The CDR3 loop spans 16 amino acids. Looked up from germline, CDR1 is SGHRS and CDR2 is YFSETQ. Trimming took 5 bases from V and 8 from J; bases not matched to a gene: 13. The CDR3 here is CASSSTGGALNEKLFF. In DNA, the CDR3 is TGCGCCAGCAGTAGTACAGGGGGCGCCTTGAACGAAAAACTGTTTTTT.

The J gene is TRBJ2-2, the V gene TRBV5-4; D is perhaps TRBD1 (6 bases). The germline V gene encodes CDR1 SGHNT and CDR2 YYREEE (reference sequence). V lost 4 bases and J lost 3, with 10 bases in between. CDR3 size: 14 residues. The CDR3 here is CASSRGQHTGELFF. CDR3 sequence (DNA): TGTGCCAGCAGCAGAGGACAGCACACCGGGGAGCTGTTTTTT.